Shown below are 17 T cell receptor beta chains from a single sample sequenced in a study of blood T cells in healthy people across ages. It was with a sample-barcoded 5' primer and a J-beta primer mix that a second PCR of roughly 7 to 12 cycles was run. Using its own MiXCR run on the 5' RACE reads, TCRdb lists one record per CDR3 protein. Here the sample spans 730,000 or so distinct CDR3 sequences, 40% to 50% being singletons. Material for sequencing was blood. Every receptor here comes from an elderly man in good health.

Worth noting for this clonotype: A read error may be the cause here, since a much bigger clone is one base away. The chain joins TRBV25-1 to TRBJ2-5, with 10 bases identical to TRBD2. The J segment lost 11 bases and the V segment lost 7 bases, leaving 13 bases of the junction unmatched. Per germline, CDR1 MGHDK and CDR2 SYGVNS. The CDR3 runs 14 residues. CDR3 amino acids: CASKALAGVNEQYF. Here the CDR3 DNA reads TGTGCCAGCAAGGCTCTAGCGGGAGTCAATGAGCAGTACTTC.

The CDR3 DNA follows: TGCAGCGTTGAGGGACAAGTGAACACTGAAGCTTTCTTT. It yields the protein CSVEGQVNTEAFF. The chain couples TRBV29-1 to TRBJ1-1, with D possibly matching TRBD1 (6 bases). Trimming cost V 3 bases and J 0 bases, with 8 bases left between them. Germline V gene lookup returns CDR1 SQVTM and CDR2 ANQGSEA. The CDR3 runs 13 residues. Full variable domain (rest looked up from reference TRBV29-1 and TRBJ1-1): SAVISQKPSRDICQRGTSLTIQCQVDSQVTMMFWYRQQPGQSLTLIATANQGSEATYESGFVIDKFPISRPNLTFSTLTVSNMSPEDSSIYLCSVEGQVNTEAFFGQGTRLTVV.

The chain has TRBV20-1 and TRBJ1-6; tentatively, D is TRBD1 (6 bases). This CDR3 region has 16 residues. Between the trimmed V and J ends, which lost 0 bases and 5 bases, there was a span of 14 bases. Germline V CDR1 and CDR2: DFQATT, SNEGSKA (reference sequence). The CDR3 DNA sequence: TGCAGTGCTAGAGATAGGGCAGGGGTTAATAATTCACCCCTCCACTTT. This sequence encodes CSARDRAGVNNSPLHF.

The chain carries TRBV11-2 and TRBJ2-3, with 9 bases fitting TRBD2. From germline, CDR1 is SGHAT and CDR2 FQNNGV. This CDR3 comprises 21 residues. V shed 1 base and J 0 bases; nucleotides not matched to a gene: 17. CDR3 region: CASSLVSLASGASRSTDTQYF. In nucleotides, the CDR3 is TGTGCCAGCAGCTTAGTTTCCTTGGCTAGCGGGGCGAGCCGAAGCACAGATACGCAGTATTTT. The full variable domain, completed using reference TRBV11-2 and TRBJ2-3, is EAGVAQSPRYKIIEKRQSVAFWCNPISGHATLYWYQQILGQGPKLLIQFQNNGVVDDSQLPKDRFSAERLKGVDSTLKIQPAKLEDSAVYLCASSLVSLASGASRSTDTQYFGPGTRLTVL.

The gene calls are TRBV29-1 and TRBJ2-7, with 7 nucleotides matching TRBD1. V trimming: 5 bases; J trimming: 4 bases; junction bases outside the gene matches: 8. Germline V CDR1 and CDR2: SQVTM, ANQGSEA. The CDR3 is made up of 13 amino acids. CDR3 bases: TGCAGCGTTTTTTCCCGACAGGGTTACGAGCAGTACTTC. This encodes CSVFSRQGYEQYF.

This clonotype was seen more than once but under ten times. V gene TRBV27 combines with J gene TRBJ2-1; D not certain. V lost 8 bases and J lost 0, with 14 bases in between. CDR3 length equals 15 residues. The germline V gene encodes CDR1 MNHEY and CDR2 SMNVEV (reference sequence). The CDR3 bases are TGTGCCAGCTCCGTGGTGGAGAGCTCCTACAATGAGCAGTTCTTC. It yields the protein CASSVVESSYNEQFF.

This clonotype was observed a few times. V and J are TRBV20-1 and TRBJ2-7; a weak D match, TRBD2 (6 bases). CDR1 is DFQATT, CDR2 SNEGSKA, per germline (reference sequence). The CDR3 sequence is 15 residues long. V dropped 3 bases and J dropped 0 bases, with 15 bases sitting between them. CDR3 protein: CSASSERAPSYEQYF. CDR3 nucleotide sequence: TGCAGTGCTAGTTCTGAGCGGGCCCCCTCCTACGAGCAGTACTTC.

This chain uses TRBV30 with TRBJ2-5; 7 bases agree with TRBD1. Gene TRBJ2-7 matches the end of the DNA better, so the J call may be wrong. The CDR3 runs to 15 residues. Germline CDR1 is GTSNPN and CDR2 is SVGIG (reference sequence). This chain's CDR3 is CAWSEKGTAPYEQYF. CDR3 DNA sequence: TGTGCCTGGAGTGAAAAGGGGACAGCACCCTACGAGCAGTACTTC.

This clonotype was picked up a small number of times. The DNA for the CDR3 is TGTGCCAGCAGCTTGGGCCAAGGGGCGCGGACTGAAGCTTTCTTT. The encoded protein is CASSLGQGARTEAFF. This rearrangement joins TRBV11-3 to TRBJ1-1, with D possibly TRBD1 on 5 matching bases. Germline CDR1 SGHNT, CDR2 YENEEA. CDR3 length: 15 amino acids. Trimming shortened V by 3 bases and J by 5 bases, and 16 bases separated the two germline ends.

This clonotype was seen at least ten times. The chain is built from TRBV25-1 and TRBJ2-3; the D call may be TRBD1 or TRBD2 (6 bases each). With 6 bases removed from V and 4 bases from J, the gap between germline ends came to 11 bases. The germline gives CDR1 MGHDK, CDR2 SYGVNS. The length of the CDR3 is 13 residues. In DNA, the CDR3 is TGTGCCAGCAGCCTAAGGGGGGCAGATACGCAGTATTTT. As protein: CASSLRGADTQYF.

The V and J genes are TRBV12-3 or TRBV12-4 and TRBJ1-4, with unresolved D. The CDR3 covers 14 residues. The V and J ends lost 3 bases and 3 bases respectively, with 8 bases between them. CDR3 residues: CASSFGIANEKLFF. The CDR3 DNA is TGTGCCAGCAGTTTCGGTATCGCTAATGAAAAACTGTTTTTT.

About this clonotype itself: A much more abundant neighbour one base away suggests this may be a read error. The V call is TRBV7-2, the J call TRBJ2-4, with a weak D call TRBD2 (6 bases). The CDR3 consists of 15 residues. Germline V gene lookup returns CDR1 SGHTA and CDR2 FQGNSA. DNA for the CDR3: TGTGCCGGCAGCTTAGGCCTAGCGGCCAAAAACATTCAGTACTTC. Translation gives CAGSLGLAAKNIQYF.

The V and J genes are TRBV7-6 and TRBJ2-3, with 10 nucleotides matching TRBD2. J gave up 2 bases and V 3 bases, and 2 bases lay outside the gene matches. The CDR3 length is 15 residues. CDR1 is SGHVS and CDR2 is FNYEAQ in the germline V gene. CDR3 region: CASSFTSGTTDTQYF. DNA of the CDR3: TGTGCCAGCAGCTTTACTAGCGGGACCACAGATACGCAGTATTTT.

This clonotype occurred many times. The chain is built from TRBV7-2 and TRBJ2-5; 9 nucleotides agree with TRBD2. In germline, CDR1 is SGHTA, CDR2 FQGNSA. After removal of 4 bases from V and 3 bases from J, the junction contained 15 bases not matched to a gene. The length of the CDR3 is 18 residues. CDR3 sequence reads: CASSSGSPFSGGEETQYF. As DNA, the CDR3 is TGTGCCAGCAGCTCCGGGAGCCCCTTTAGCGGGGGTGAAGAGACCCAGTACTTC.

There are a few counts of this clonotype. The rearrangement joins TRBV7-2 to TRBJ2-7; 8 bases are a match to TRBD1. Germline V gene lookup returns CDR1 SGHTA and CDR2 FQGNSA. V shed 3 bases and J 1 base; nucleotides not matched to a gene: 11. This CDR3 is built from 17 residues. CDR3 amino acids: CASSFLTGDLRSYEQYF. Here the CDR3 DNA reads TGTGCCAGCAGCTTCCTGACAGGGGATTTACGGTCCTACGAGCAGTACTTC.

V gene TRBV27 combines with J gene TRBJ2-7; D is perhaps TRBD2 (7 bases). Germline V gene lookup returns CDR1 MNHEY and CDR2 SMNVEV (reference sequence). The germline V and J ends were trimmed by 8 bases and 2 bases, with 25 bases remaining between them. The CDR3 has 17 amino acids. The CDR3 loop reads CASRRGGAFSGPYEQYF. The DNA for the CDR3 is TGTGCCAGCCGTCGTGGGGGGGCATTTTCAGGACCCTACGAGCAGTACTTC.

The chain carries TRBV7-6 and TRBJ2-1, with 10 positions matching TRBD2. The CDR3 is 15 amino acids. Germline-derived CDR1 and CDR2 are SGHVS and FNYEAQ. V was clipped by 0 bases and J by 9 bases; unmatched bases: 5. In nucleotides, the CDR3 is TGTGCCAGCAGCTTAGCAGCGGGGGGGCCTATTGAGCAGTTCTTC. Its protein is CASSLAAGGPIEQFF.